The 31 T cell receptor beta chains below all came from one sample that was sequenced in a study of blood T cell repertoires in COVID-19. The method was immunoSEQ multiplex PCR; TCRdb's version includes in-frame clones alone and lacks a portion of them. The sample includes around 86,000 clones, approximately 81% seen only once; the top ten take 38%. What was sequenced was peripheral blood. These receptors all stem from a man older than 75 with acute or convalescent COVID-19.

J is TRBJ2-1 and V is TRBV7-3, with unresolved D. The CDR3 spans 13 residues. Trimming took off 5 bases at V and 3 bases at J, with 8 bases between the two ends. In germline, CDR1 is SGHTA, CDR2 FQGTGA. The DNA for the CDR3 is TGTGCCAGCAGCCCAACGGGCTACAATGAGCAGTTCTTC. It codes for CASSPTGYNEQFF.

This chain uses TRBV3-1 (or the pseudogene TRBV3-2) with TRBJ2-7; D gene unclear. Trimming cost V 0 bases and J 5 bases, with 11 bases left between them. Germline values: CDR1 LGHDT, CDR2 YNNKEL (reference sequence). The CDR3 covers 14 residues. In DNA form, the CDR3 reads TGTGCCAGCAGCCAAGATTACAAACCCCACGAGCAGTACTTC. Encoded protein: CASSQDYKPHEQYF.

The chain joins TRBV6-5 to TRBJ1-1; D is ambiguous. The CDR3 has 13 residues. Trimming took off 5 bases at V and 1 base at J, with 8 bases between the two ends. CDR1 and CDR2 from the germline V gene are MNHEY and SVGAGI. The DNA for the CDR3 is TGTGCCAGCAGTCGACTCTCGAACACTGAAGCTTTCTTT. Encoded protein: CASSRLSNTEAFF.

The chain couples TRBV14 to TRBJ2-7; D might be TRBD1 (5 bases). V dropped 1 base and J dropped 4 bases, with 8 bases sitting between them. This CDR3 spans 13 amino acids. Germline V lookup: CDR1 SGHDN, CDR2 FVKESK. The CDR3 nucleotides are TGTGCCAGCAGCCAAGGGACACCTTACGAGCAGTACTTC. Amino acids: CASSQGTPYEQYF.

This chain uses TRBV19 with TRBJ2-1; 9 nucleotides agree with TRBD1. Germline assignment: CDR1 LNHDA and CDR2 SQIVND (reference sequence). The junction had 9 bases not matched to a gene; V was cut back by 5 bases and J by 7 bases. The CDR3 length is 15 residues. The CDR3 is CASSAVPGTGNEQFF. CDR3 nucleotides: TGTGCCAGTAGTGCAGTTCCCGGGACAGGGAATGAGCAGTTCTTC.

The chain has TRBV27 and TRBJ2-7; D might be TRBD1 (5 bases). V was trimmed by 1 base and J by 1 base, leaving 11 bases between them. The V gene's germline CDR1 is MNHEY and CDR2 SMNVEV (reference sequence). This CDR3 region has 15 residues. The CDR3 here is CASSLFQGQSYEQYF. The CDR3 nucleotides read TGTGCCAGCAGTTTATTTCAGGGTCAATCCTACGAGCAGTACTTC.

The chain combines TRBV5-5 with TRBJ1-1; TRBD1 matches at 8 bases. The V and J ends lost 5 bases and 2 bases, in that order; junction bases with no gene match: 5. The CDR3 contains 14 residues. Looked up from germline, CDR1 is SGHKS and CDR2 is YYEKEE (reference sequence). The CDR3 sequence: CASRTGQGNTEAFF. The CDR3 nucleotides are TGTGCCAGCAGGACCGGACAGGGCAACACTGAAGCTTTCTTT.

This clone appeared once. The chain employs TRBV7-9 and TRBJ2-5, with TRBD2 identical over 11 bases. V shed 2 bases and J 1 base; nucleotides not matched to a gene: 3. The CDR3 consists of 16 residues. Germline V gene data show CDR1 as SEHNR and CDR2 as FQNEAQ (reference sequence). Here the CDR3 reads CASSLQTSGTQETQYF. The CDR3 DNA is TGTGCCAGCAGCTTACAGACTAGCGGGACCCAAGAGACCCAGTACTTC.

The chain recombines TRBV5-1 with TRBJ2-3, with TRBD2 matching 9 bases. CDR3 size: 15 residues. Germline CDR1 reads SGHRS; CDR2 reads YFSETQ. The V and J ends lost 2 bases and 3 bases, in that order; junction bases with no gene match: 4. CDR3 region: CASSLAGGSTDTQYF. The CDR3 nucleotides are TGCGCCAGCAGCTTAGCGGGAGGATCTACAGATACGCAGTATTTT.

The chain carries TRBV7-8 and TRBJ1-6, with D possibly TRBD1 on 6 matching bases. The CDR3 runs 15 residues. CDR1 SGHVS and CDR2 FQNEAQ come from the germline V gene. With 2 bases removed from V and 5 bases from J, the gap between germline ends came to 10 bases. The DNA for the CDR3 is TGTGCCAGCAGCTTACAGGACAGAAATAATTCACCCCTCCACTTT. This translates into CASSLQDRNNSPLHF.

This chain uses TRBV18 with TRBJ2-5; possibly TRBD2 for D (5 bases). CDR1 is KGHSH and CDR2 is LQKENI in the germline V gene. The CDR3 sequence is 15 residues long. The V gene lost 6 bases and the J gene lost 0 bases, with 14 bases spanning the gap. This CDR3 is CASSSIPGNQETQYF. CDR3 nucleotide sequence: TGTGCCAGCTCCTCTATCCCGGGAAACCAAGAGACCCAGTACTTC.

The chain joins TRBV29-1 to TRBJ2-3; D remains unclear. Trimming stripped 0 bases from V and 1 base from J, with 11 bases between. CDR1 SQVTM and CDR2 ANQGSEA come from the germline V gene. This CDR3 is built from 15 residues. The CDR3 coding sequence is TGCAGCGTTGAAGATTGGAGCCCCGGCACAGATACGCAGTATTTT. It specifies CSVEDWSPGTDTQYF.

The chain joins TRBV3-1 (or the pseudogene TRBV3-2) to TRBJ1-1; 7 bases agree with TRBD1. The CDR3 sequence is 14 residues long. Germline-derived CDR1 and CDR2 are LGHDT and YNNKEL (reference sequence). V trimming: 4 bases; J trimming: 5 bases; junction bases outside the gene matches: 7. The CDR3 loop reads CASSPRQGGTEAFF. DNA for the CDR3: TGTGCCAGCAGCCCACGACAGGGTGGGACTGAAGCTTTCTTT.

In this sample, this clone turned up a few times. The rearrangement joins TRBV6-5 to TRBJ2-1, with 9 bases lining up with TRBD2. Germline V CDR1 and CDR2: MNHEY, SVGAGI. This CDR3 has 16 residues. V gave up 2 bases and J gave up 8 bases; unmatched junction bases: 10. The CDR3 bases are TGTGCCAGCAGTTACGCGGTAGGCGGGAGGGCCTATGAGCAGTTCTTC. Translating it yields CASSYAVGGRAYEQFF.

The V and J genes are TRBV6-1 and TRBJ2-7, with D possibly being TRBD2 (7 bases). Germline V lookup: CDR1 MNHNS, CDR2 SASEGT. This CDR3 region has 14 residues. The V end lost 3 bases, the J end lost 3 bases, and 12 bases lay between the germline ends. CDR3 loop: CASSDGGPNYEQYF. The CDR3 DNA reads TGTGCCAGCAGTGACGGGGGGCCAAACTACGAGCAGTACTTC.

This rearrangement joins TRBV19 to TRBJ1-1; TRBD1 agrees at 9 bases. CDR3 length: 18 residues. Germline trimming cut 5 bases from V and 4 bases from J; bases unmatched to any gene: 17. From germline, CDR1 is LNHDA and CDR2 SQIVND (reference sequence). DNA for the CDR3: TGTGCCAGTAGTCCGGGACAGGGCGTAAAGGGCTTGGGCACTGAAGCTTTCTTT. Amino acids: CASSPGQGVKGLGTEAFF.

This rearrangement joins TRBV19 to TRBJ1-5, with D perhaps TRBD1 (6 bases). The CDR3 spans 16 residues. Trimming took 8 bases from V and 2 from J, leaving 19 bases between them. Germline loops: CDR1 LNHDA, CDR2 SQIVND (reference sequence). CDR3 protein: CASCQRTGHGNQPQHF. DNA of the CDR3: TGTGCCAGTTGCCAAAGGACGGGACACGGCAATCAGCCCCAGCATTTT.

The rearrangement links TRBV5-1 to TRBJ1-1; 7 bases align to TRBD1. CDR1 is SGHRS and CDR2 is YFSETQ in the germline V gene. The ends lost 2 bases at V and 0 bases at J; junction bases unmatched: 1. There are 14 residues in the CDR3. CDR3: CASSFQGVNTEAFF. DNA of the CDR3: TGCGCCAGCAGCTTCCAGGGGGTGAACACTGAAGCTTTCTTT. Full variable domain (remainder filled in from reference TRBV5-1 and TRBJ1-1): KAGVTQTPRYLIKTRGQQVTLSCSPISGHRSVSWYQQTPGQGLQFLFEYFSETQRNKGNFPGRFSGRQFSNSRSEMNVSTLELGDSALYLCASSFQGVNTEAFFGQGTRLTVV.

The chain joins TRBV5-1 to TRBJ2-7; 10 bases match TRBD2. V was pared by 4 bases and J by 0 bases, with 10 bases of the junction left unmatched. Germline values: CDR1 SGHRS, CDR2 YFSETQ. There are 17 residues in the CDR3. The CDR3 here is CASSGFGSGGSSYEQYF. CDR3 nucleotides: TGCGCCAGCAGCGGCTTCGGTAGCGGGGGGTCCTCCTACGAGCAGTACTTC.

The J gene is TRBJ1-1, the V gene TRBV19, with a possible D match to TRBD1 (6 bases). V was shortened by 6 bases and J by 1 base, with 9 bases between the two germline ends. CDR1 is LNHDA and CDR2 is SQIVND in the germline V gene (reference sequence). The CDR3 is 13 residues long. The CDR3 DNA sequence: TGTGCCAGTAGCAAACAGGGGAACACTGAAGCTTTCTTT. Translated, it gives CASSKQGNTEAFF.

This clone showed up just a few times. V usage is TRBV7-2 and J usage is TRBJ2-2; 8 bases line up with TRBD2. The CDR3 has 12 residues. Trimming took 5 bases from V and 14 from J; bases not matched to a gene: 7. Germline V gene sequence: CDR1 SGHTA, CDR2 FQGNSA. CDR3 sequence (DNA): TGTGCCAGCAGCCCGGGGGGGTCAGCTCTGTTTTTT. Translating gives CASSPGGSALFF.

This chain uses TRBV9 with TRBJ2-3; TRBD1 matches 8 bases. The CDR3 covers 15 residues. Germline CDR1 SGDLS, CDR2 YYNGEE. The junction had 6 bases not matched to a gene; V was cut back by 4 bases and J by 2 bases. The CDR3 DNA follows: TGTGCCAGCAGCCGGACAGGGAGCCTCACAGATACGCAGTATTTT. Residues: CASSRTGSLTDTQYF.

This clone was detected only once. The chain combines TRBV14 with TRBJ1-6, with D possibly being TRBD1 (5 bases). V was cut by 2 bases and J by 7 bases, with 12 bases left in between. CDR1 is SGHDN, CDR2 FVKESK, per germline. This CDR3 has 15 residues. CDR3 DNA sequence: TGTGCCAGCAGCCAAATCGGTCAGGGAAATTCACCCCTCCACTTT. It translates to CASSQIGQGNSPLHF.

V gene TRBV3-1 (or the pseudogene TRBV3-2) combines with J gene TRBJ1-2; D is possibly TRBD1 (5 bases). The germline V gene encodes CDR1 LGHDT and CDR2 YNNKEL (reference sequence). The CDR3 sequence is 18 residues long. With 1 base removed from V and 2 bases from J, the gap between germline ends came to 20 bases. The CDR3 protein is CASSQGPPDRNSNYGYTF. The CDR3, as DNA: TGTGCCAGCAGCCAAGGTCCCCCCGACAGAAACTCAAACTATGGCTACACCTTC.

The V gene is TRBV19, the J gene TRBJ1-2, with no clear D. CDR1 LNHDA and CDR2 SQIVND come from the germline V gene (reference sequence). The CDR3 covers 14 residues. Deletions cut 3 bases from V and 4 bases from J, with 12 bases between. CDR3 sequence reads: CASSMTTTLYGYTF. CDR3 nucleotides: TGTGCCAGTAGTATGACGACAACTCTCTATGGCTACACCTTC.

Only one count was recorded for this clone. The rearrangement joins TRBV12-5 to TRBJ2-1, with 10 nucleotides matching TRBD2. V trimming: 6 bases; J trimming: 5 bases; junction bases outside the gene matches: 7. This CDR3 comprises 15 residues. Germline V gene data show CDR1 as LGHNT and CDR2 as FRNRAP. The CDR3 reads CASGPGTSAHNEQFF. As DNA, the CDR3 is TGTGCTAGTGGACCCGGGACTAGCGCCCACAATGAGCAGTTCTTC. The whole variable domain, remainder taken from reference TRBV12-5 and TRBJ2-1, is DARVTQTPRHKVTEMGQEVTMRCQPILGHNTVFWYRQTMMQGLELLAYFRNRAPLDDSGMPKDRFSAEMPDATLATLKIQPSEPRDSAVYFCASGPGTSAHNEQFFGPGTRLTVL.

V gene TRBV18 combines with J gene TRBJ1-5; D may be TRBD1 (6 bases). CDR3 length: 18 amino acids. Germline-derived CDR1 and CDR2 are KGHSH and LQKENI. The V and J ends lost 4 bases and 2 bases respectively, with 21 bases between them. The CDR3 protein is CASSLAGGGVSGNQPQHF. The CDR3 DNA follows: TGTGCCAGCTCACTAGCCGGGGGGGGCGTATCCGGCAATCAGCCCCAGCATTTT.

The genes are TRBV5-1 and TRBJ1-1; TRBD1 aligns across 10 bases. V shed 1 base and J 4 bases; nucleotides not matched to a gene: 1. Germline-derived CDR1 and CDR2 are SGHRS and YFSETQ. This CDR3 contains 14 residues. In nucleotides, the CDR3 is TGCGCCAGCAGCTTGAGGACAGGGGGCACTGAAGCTTTCTTT. It yields the protein CASSLRTGGTEAFF.

The V call is TRBV4-3, the J call TRBJ2-1, with 9 positions matching TRBD2. This CDR3 spans 16 amino acids. Germline-derived CDR1 and CDR2 are LGHNA and YSLEER. Trimming removed 2 bases from V and 9 bases from J; junction bases left unmatched: 11. CDR3 sequence reads: CASSQSHAGGLREQFF. The CDR3 DNA is TGCGCCAGCAGCCAATCCCACGCGGGAGGGCTGCGTGAGCAGTTCTTC.

The chain has TRBV28 and TRBJ1-2, with 9 bases aligning to TRBD1. From germline, CDR1 is MDHEN and CDR2 SYDVKM. J lost 5 bases, V lost 6 bases, and 4 bases had no gene match. This CDR3 is built from 13 residues. Here the CDR3 reads CASRLDRGYGYTF. CDR3 in DNA: TGTGCCAGCAGATTGGACAGGGGATATGGCTACACCTTC.

The chain links TRBV6-1 to TRBJ2-1; D uncertain. Trimming took off 2 bases at V and 8 bases at J, with 4 bases between the two ends. The germline CDR1 and CDR2 sequences are MNHNS and SASEGT. The CDR3 is 11 amino acids. The CDR3 protein is CASSEPYEQFF. The CDR3, as DNA: TGTGCCAGCAGTGAACCATATGAGCAGTTCTTC.